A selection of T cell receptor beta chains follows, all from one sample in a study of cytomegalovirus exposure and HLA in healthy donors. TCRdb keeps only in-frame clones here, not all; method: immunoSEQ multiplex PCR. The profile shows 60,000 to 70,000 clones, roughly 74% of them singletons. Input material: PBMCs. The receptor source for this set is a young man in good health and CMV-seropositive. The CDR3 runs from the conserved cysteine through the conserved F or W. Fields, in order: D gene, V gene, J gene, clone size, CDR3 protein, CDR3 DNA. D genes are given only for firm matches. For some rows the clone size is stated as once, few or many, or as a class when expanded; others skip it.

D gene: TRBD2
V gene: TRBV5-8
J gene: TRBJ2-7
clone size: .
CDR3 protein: CASGGVYEQYF
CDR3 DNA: TGTGCCAGCGGGGGGGTATACGAGCAGTACTTC

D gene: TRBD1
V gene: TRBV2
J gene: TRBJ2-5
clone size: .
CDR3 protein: CASNPRDRGGETQYF
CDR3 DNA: TGTGCCAGCAATCCTAGGGACAGGGGGGGCGAGACCCAGTACTTC

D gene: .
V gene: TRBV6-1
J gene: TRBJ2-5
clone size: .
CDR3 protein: CASSEGSLLTGTTQYF
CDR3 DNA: TGTGCCAGCAGTGAAGGCTCGCTCCTTACAGGGACCACCCAGTACTTC

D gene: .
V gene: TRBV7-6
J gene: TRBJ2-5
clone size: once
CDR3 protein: CASAGRVGQETQYF
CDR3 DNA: TGTGCCAGCGCGGGACGCGTGGGCCAAGAGACCCAGTACTTC

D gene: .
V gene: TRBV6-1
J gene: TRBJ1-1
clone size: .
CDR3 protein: CASSESETEAFF
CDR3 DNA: TGTGCCAGCAGTGAAAGTGAGACTGAAGCTTTCTTT

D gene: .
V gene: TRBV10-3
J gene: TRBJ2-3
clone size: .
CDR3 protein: CAIRGGLSTDTQYF
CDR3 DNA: TGTGCCATCAGAGGCGGCCTTAGCACAGATACGCAGTATTTT

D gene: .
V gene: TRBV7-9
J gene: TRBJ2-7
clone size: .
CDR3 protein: CASSHSRPYEQYF
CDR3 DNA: TGTGCCAGCAGCCATTCGCGGCCCTACGAGCAGTACTTC

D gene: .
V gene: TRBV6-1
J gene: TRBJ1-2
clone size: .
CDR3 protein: CASRDWTVINYGYTF
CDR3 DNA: TGTGCCAGCAGGGACTGGACAGTGATTAACTATGGCTACACCTTC

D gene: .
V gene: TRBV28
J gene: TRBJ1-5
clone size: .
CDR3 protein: CASRTDSNQPQHF
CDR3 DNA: TGTGCCAGCAGGACAGATAGCAATCAGCCCCAGCATTTT

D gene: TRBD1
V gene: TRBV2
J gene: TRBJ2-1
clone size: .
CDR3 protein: CASSLQGYEQFF
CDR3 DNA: TGTGCCAGCAGTCTACAGGGGTACGAGCAGTTCTTC

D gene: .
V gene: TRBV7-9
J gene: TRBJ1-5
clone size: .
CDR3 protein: CASSLVVNAYSNQPQHF
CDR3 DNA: TGTGCCAGCAGCTTAGTTGTTAATGCGTATAGCAATCAGCCCCAGCATTTT

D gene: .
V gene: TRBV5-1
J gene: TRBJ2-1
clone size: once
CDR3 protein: CASSLGGTLNYNEQFF
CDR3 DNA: TGCGCCAGCAGCTTGGGGGGCACATTAAACTACAATGAGCAGTTCTTC

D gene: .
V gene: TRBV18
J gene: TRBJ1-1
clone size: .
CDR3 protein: CASSPSQGMNTEAFF
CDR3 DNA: TGTGCCAGCTCACCATCGCAGGGAATGAACACTGAAGCTTTCTTT

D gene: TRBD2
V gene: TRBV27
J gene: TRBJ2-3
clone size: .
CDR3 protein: CASSLSTGLAEMGGGTDTQYF
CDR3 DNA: TGTGCCAGCAGTCTATCGACGGGACTAGCGGAGATGGGAGGGGGCACAGATACGCAGTATTTT

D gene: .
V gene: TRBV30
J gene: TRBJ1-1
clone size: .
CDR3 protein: CAWSMGLGAEAFF
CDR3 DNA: TGTGCCTGGAGTATGGGCTTGGGGGCCGAAGCTTTCTTT

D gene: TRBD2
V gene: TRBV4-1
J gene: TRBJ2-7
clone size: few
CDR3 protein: CASSQNLAASYEQYF
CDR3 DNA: TGCGCCAGCAGCCAAAATCTAGCGGCCTCCTACGAGCAGTACTTC

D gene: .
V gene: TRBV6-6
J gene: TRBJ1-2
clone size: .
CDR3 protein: CASRVGLPTGGYTF
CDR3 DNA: TGTGCCAGCAGAGTGGGGCTCCCGACGGGTGGCTACACCTTC

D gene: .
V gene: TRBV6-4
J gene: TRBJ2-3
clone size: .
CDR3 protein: CASSGLPGTGTDTQYF
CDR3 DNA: TGTGCCAGCAGTGGTCTGCCGGGAACCGGCACAGATACGCAGTATTTT

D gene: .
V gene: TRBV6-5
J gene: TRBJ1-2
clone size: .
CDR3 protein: CASSQGADYGYTF
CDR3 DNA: TGTGCCAGCAGTCAGGGTGCGGACTATGGCTACACCTTC

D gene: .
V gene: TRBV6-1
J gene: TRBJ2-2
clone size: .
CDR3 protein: CASSESQDANTGELFF
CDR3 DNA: TGTGCCAGCAGTGAATCACAGGACGCGAACACCGGGGAGCTGTTTTTT

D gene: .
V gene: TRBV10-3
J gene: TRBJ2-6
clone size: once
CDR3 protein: CAISASGSGANVLTF
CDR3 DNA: TGTGCCATCAGTGCCTCCGGCTCTGGGGCCAACGTCCTGACTTTC

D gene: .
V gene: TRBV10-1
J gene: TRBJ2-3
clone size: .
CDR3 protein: CASSDSGHSTDTQYF
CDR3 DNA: TGCGCCAGCAGTGACAGCGGCCATAGCACAGATACGCAGTATTTT

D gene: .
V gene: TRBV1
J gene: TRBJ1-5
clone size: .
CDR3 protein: CTSSQVDCDRSLAQHF
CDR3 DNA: TGCACCAGCAGCCAAGTGGATTGCGACAGGTCTTTAGCCCAGCATTTT

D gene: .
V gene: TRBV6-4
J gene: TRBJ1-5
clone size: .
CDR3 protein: CASTQTVAVNQPQHF
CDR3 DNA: TGTGCCAGCACCCAGACCGTAGCGGTCAATCAGCCCCAGCATTTT

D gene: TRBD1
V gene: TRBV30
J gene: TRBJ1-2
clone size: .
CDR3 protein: CACRTGTNYGYTF
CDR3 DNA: TGTGCCTGCCGGACAGGAACTAACTATGGCTACACCTTC

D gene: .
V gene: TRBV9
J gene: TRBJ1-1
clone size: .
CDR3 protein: CASSVATGDNTEAFF
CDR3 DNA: TGTGCCAGCAGCGTAGCTACAGGAGATAACACTGAAGCTTTCTTT

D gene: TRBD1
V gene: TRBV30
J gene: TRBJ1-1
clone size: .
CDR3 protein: CAWSVAGGFRTEAFF
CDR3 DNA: TGTGCCTGGAGTGTGGCAGGGGGCTTTCGGACTGAAGCTTTCTTT

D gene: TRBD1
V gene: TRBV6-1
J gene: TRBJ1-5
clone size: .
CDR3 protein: CASRGQDPPQHF
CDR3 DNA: TGTGCCAGCAGGGGACAGGATCCGCCCCAGCATTTT

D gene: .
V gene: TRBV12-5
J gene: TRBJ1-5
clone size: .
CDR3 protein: CASGLSQPQHF
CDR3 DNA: TGTGCTAGTGGTTTGAGCCAGCCCCAGCATTTT

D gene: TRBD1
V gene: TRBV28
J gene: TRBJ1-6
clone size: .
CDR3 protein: CASSIRQGAGNSPLHF
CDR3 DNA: TGTGCCAGCAGTATTAGACAGGGGGCCGGTAATTCACCCCTCCACTTT

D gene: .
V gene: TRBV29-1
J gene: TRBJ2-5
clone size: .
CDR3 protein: CSVESQGETQYF
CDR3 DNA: TGCAGCGTTGAAAGCCAGGGAGAGACCCAGTACTTC

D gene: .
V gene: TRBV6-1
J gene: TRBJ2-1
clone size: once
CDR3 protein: CASSQTAYNEQFF
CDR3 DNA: TGTGCCAGCAGTCAAACAGCATACAATGAGCAGTTCTTC

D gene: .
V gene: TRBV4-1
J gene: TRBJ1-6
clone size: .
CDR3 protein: CASSQEGGRAHF
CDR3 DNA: TGCGCCAGCAGCCAAGAAGGAGGGAGGGCTCACTTT

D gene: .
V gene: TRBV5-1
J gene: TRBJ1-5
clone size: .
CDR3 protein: CASSPGGGNQPQHF
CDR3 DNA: TGCGCCAGCAGCCCGGGGGGCGGCAATCAGCCCCAGCATTTT

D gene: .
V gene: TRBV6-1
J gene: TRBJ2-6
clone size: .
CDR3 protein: CASSEVQALPGANVLTF
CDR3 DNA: TGTGCCAGCAGTGAAGTACAGGCCCTGCCGGGGGCCAACGTCCTGACTTTC

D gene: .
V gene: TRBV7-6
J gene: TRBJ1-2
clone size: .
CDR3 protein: CASSLSAGARRYTF
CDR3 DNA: TGTGCCAGCAGCCTTTCGGCGGGGGCGCGACGCTACACCTTC

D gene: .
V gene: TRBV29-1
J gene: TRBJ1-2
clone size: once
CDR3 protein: CSVVGGWGYTF
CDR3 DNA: TGCAGCGTTGTGGGGGGTTGGGGCTACACCTTC